The present T cell receptor beta chain was sequenced within a study of cytomegalovirus exposure and HLA in healthy donors. Across the study: Researchers previously reported finding roughly 120 million unique TCR beta sequences from 170 million or so T cells. An early release of data contained roughly 90 million unique TCRs, which came from HLA-typed donors. Study results and limitations: Among the most significant clusters, several appeared linked to common viral pathogens in a later analysis. Confirmation in vitro established that three CMV-associated chains were specific for CMV antigens.

Germline V gene sequence: CDR1 SGHRS, CDR2 YFSETQ. There are 14 residues in the CDR3. J gave up 6 bases and V 4 bases, and 7 bases lay outside the gene matches. The PCR made use of 60 Vbeta and 13 Jbeta primers. Only in-frame clones appear in the TCRdb table, and some are missing; sequencing was by immunoSEQ multiplex PCR. Seen here are 100,000 to 120,000 clones, around 83% observed once, and the top ten hold over 2.5%. For this clone: The antigen remains undetermined.

This TCR derives from a woman aged 55 to 70 in good health and CMV-seropositive. The chain couples TRBV5-1 to TRBJ2-7, with TRBD1 identical over 10 bases. Sequences were obtained from PBMCs. CDR3 nucleotide sequence: TGCGCCAGCAGCGCCTTCGGACAGGGGGGCGAGCAGTACTTC. Translating it yields CASSAFGQGGEQYF. The whole variable domain, remainder taken from reference TRBV5-1 and TRBJ2-7, is KAGVTQTPRYLIKTRGQQVTLSCSPISGHRSVSWYQQTPGQGLQFLFEYFSETQRNKGNFPGRFSGRQFSNSRSEMNVSTLELGDSALYLCASSAFGQGGEQYFGPGTRLTVT.